Listed here are 8 T cell receptor beta chains from one sample, sequenced in a study of neurological immune-mediated disorders. TCRdb analysed the 5' RACE reads with MiXCR anew, one entry per CDR3 protein. The sample includes 55,000 to 80,000 distinct CDR3 sequences, around 13% of them seen just once. Time point denoted: longitudinal time-point 1 (baseline). Sequencing used PBMCs. The receptors originated from a female donor with HTLV-1-associated myelopathy (HAM/TSP).

This rearrangement joins TRBV20-1 to TRBJ2-1; 9 bases match TRBD1. V shed 2 bases and J 0 bases; nucleotides not matched to a gene: 11. The CDR3 sequence is 18 residues long. Germline CDR1 reads DFQATT; CDR2 reads SNEGSKA (reference sequence). The CDR3 region is CSARPTLGQGTSYNEQFF. CDR3 sequence (DNA): TGCAGTGCTAGACCAACCCTCGGACAGGGGACCTCCTACAATGAGCAGTTCTTC.

The V call is TRBV12-3 or TRBV12-4, the J call TRBJ2-5, with 8 bases lining up with TRBD2. The CDR3 length is 14 residues. With V trimmed by 3 bases and J by 5 bases, 5 bases remained unmatched. The CDR3 is CASSLGGGTETQYF. CDR3 nucleotide sequence: TGTGCCAGCAGTTTGGGCGGGGGGACGGAGACCCAGTACTTC.

In this sample, this clonotype turned up many times. This chain connects TRBV19 to TRBJ2-6; D is undetermined. V was trimmed by 8 bases and J by 0 bases, leaving 11 bases between them. The CDR3 totals 15 residues. Germline V gene sequence: CDR1 LNHDA, CDR2 SQIVND (reference sequence). The CDR3 protein is CASRDVSSGANVLTF. The CDR3 DNA follows: TGTGCCAGTCGAGACGTTAGCTCTGGGGCCAACGTCCTGACTTTC.

In its sample, this clonotype was seen many times. The J gene is TRBJ2-6, the V gene TRBV6-5; D unresolved. The V gene lost 5 bases and the J gene lost 0 bases, with 5 bases spanning the gap. The CDR3 has 14 amino acids. Germline values: CDR1 MNHEY, CDR2 SVGAGI. The DNA for the CDR3 is TGTGCCAGCAGTACCCCCTCTGGGGCCAACGTCCTGACTTTC. It specifies CASSTPSGANVLTF.

The table lists this clonotype with many counts. The rearrangement uses TRBV12-3 or TRBV12-4 and TRBJ2-3; the D gene could be TRBD1 or TRBD2 (5 bases each). The CDR3 is 14 residues long. V lost 7 bases and J 0 bases, leaving 11 bases between the germline ends. The DNA for the CDR3 is TGTGCCAGCATCGGTTGGGGGAGCACAGATACGCAGTATTTT. This gives the protein CASIGWGSTDTQYF.

Worth noting for this clonotype: This may come from a read error, since a much larger clone is one base off. This sequence joins TRBV5-1 and TRBJ1-6; D is perhaps TRBD1 (5 bases). The germline V gene encodes CDR1 SGHRS and CDR2 YFSETQ. The CDR3 length is 14 residues. The CDR3 sequence: CASSHNRQNSHLHF. DNA for the CDR3: TGCGCCAGCAGCCATAACCGACAGAATTCACACCTCCACTTT.

V is TRBV6-5 and J is TRBJ2-3; 11 bases are a match to TRBD2. The V gene end was trimmed by 6 bases and the J gene end by 1 base; junction bases not matched to a gene: 6. Germline V lookup: CDR1 MNHEY, CDR2 SVGAGI. The CDR3 runs to 16 residues. The CDR3 loop reads CASSQIAGGCTDTQYF. In DNA, the CDR3 is TGTGCCAGCAGCCAGATAGCGGGGGGGTGCACAGATACGCAGTATTTT.

This clonotype has ten or more counts. The chain combines TRBV20-1 with TRBJ2-3, with D possibly being TRBD1 or TRBD2 (6 bases each). The CDR3 is 12 amino acids. Germline CDR1 DFQATT, CDR2 SNEGSKA (reference sequence). With 7 bases removed from V and 2 bases from J, the gap between germline ends came to 10 bases. DNA for the CDR3: TGCAGTGGGAGGGGGGTCACAGATACGCAGTATTTT. It encodes CSGRGVTDTQYF.